The 25 T cell receptor beta chains listed next were all sequenced from one sample in a study of metastatic and nonmetastatic thyroid tumors. MiXCR re-clonotyped the PCR reads for TCRdb. This table holds roughly 21,000 clones, about a quarter found once. All patients were treatment-naive before thyroid surgery. The sequenced sample consisted of blood. These receptors came from a female donor with papillary thyroid cancer or a benign thyroid nodule (not recorded which). Some clones in this sample may be carry-over from other donors' samples.

This clone is medium-sized (0.01 to 0.1%) in the sample. The chain combines TRBV7-6 with TRBJ1-3, with D possibly being TRBD1 (5 bases). Trimming cost V 1 base and J 0 bases, with 10 bases left between them. Germline CDR1 reads SGHVS; CDR2 reads FNYEAQ. This CDR3 is 16 amino acids long. The CDR3 spells CASSLDTGLSGNTIYF. CDR3 coding DNA: TGTGCCAGCAGCTTAGACACAGGCCTCTCTGGAAACACCATATATTTT.

This clone was picked up many times. The J gene is TRBJ1-3, the V gene TRBV6-5, with a weak D call TRBD1 (6 bases). Germline lookup yields CDR1 MNHEY and CDR2 SVGAGI. V lost 0 bases and J lost 0, with 9 bases in between. The CDR3 covers 16 residues. The CDR3 loop reads CASSYSDRSSGNTIYF. The CDR3 region has the DNA TGTGCCAGCAGTTACTCCGACAGGTCCTCTGGAAACACCATATATTTT.

There are many counts of this clone. The germline gene is not matched at one end of the junction; a read error may be the cause. V gene TRBV19 combines with J gene TRBJ2-1, with 9 bases identical to TRBD2. The CDR3 runs 16 residues. The germline CDR1 and CDR2 sequences are LNHDA and SQIVND (reference sequence). This CDR3 is CASSSGGVSSYNGQFF. The CDR3 DNA sequence: TGTGCCAGTAGTAGCGGGGGGGTCAGCTCCTACAATGGGCAGTTCTTC.

Judged by abundance, this clone is medium-sized. The chain couples TRBV2 to TRBJ1-2, with TRBD1 identical over 7 bases. J was trimmed by 5 bases and V by 6 bases; bases with no gene match: 12. CDR1 and CDR2 (germline): SNHLY, FYNNEI. The CDR3 runs 15 residues. The CDR3 reads CASRQASSGGYGYTF. The CDR3 DNA sequence: TGTGCCAGCAGGCAAGCGTCCTCAGGGGGTTATGGCTACACCTTC.

The CDR3 loop reads CASSPKTSRFYEQYF. Here the CDR3 DNA reads TGTGCCAGCAGTCCAAAGACTAGCCGATTCTACGAGCAGTACTTC. The chain couples TRBV6-1 to TRBJ2-7; 7 positions agree with TRBD2. CDR3 size: 15 residues. V shed 5 bases, J shed 3 bases, and the junction held 10 bases outside the gene matches. Germline-derived CDR1 and CDR2 are MNHNS and SASEGT.

This clone was seen many times. This chain links TRBV5-4 with TRBJ1-1; 10 bases are shared with TRBD1. The CDR3 contains 14 residues. Germline CDR1 is SGHNT and CDR2 is YYREEE (reference sequence). After removal of 4 bases from V and 1 base from J, the junction contained 1 base not matched to a gene. The CDR3 loop reads CASSRDRGNTEAFF. CDR3 DNA: TGTGCCAGCAGCCGGGACAGGGGGAACACTGAAGCTTTCTTT. Combining the CDR3 with reference TRBV5-4 and TRBJ1-1 gives the whole variable domain ETGVTQSPTHLIKTRGQQVTLRCSSQSGHNTVSWYQQALGQGPQFIFQYYREEENGRGNFPPRFSGLQFPNYSSELNVNALELDDSALYLCASSRDRGNTEAFFGQGTRLTVV.

This chain joins TRBV11-3 and TRBJ2-2; a possible D gene is TRBD2 (6 bases). Germline CDR1 is SGHNT and CDR2 is YENEEA. This CDR3 region has 15 residues. The V and J ends lost 8 bases and 6 bases respectively, with 19 bases between them. The CDR3 loop is CASPFGSSRAGELFF. The CDR3 bases are TGTGCCAGCCCCTTCGGGAGTAGTCGGGCCGGGGAGCTGTTTTTT.

The J gene is TRBJ1-1, the V gene TRBV7-8; no firm D call. Per germline, CDR1 SGHVS and CDR2 FQNEAQ. The V gene lost 8 bases and the J gene lost 5 bases, with 9 bases spanning the gap. The CDR3 has 11 amino acids. CDR3 amino acids: CASPGGTEAFF. The CDR3 nucleotides read TGTGCCAGCCCGGGTGGTACTGAAGCTTTCTTT.

This clone was found once. With a much larger clone just one base away, this may be a read error. The chain employs TRBV5-6 and TRBJ2-2; 8 bases are shared with TRBD1. Germline V gene sequence: CDR1 SGHDT, CDR2 YYEEEE. The CDR3 is 15 amino acids. DNA for the CDR3: TGTGCCAGCAGCTTGCTACAGGGGGACACCGGGGAGCTGCTTTTT. Protein sequence: CASSLLQGDTGELLF.

Many counts were recorded for this clone. The genes are TRBV5-5 and TRBJ2-7; TRBD2 agrees at 10 bases. The CDR3 loop spans 15 amino acids. V trimming: 4 bases; J trimming: 0 bases; junction bases outside the gene matches: 4. Per the germline V gene, CDR1 is SGHKS and CDR2 is YYEKEE (reference sequence). This CDR3 reads CASSPRTSGSYEQYF. CDR3 coding DNA: TGTGCCAGCAGCCCCAGGACTAGCGGCTCCTACGAGCAGTACTTC.

At least ten counts were recorded for this clone. The chain recombines TRBV5-5 with TRBJ1-1, with D unresolved. This CDR3 has 12 amino acids. V lost 3 bases to trimming and J lost 6 bases, with 9 bases between them. CDR1 SGHKS and CDR2 YYEKEE come from the germline V gene (reference sequence). The CDR3 DNA sequence: TGTGCCAGCAGCTCAAGGTGGCCTGAAGCTTTCTTT. It encodes CASSSRWPEAFF.

This clone was recorded at least ten times. The rearrangement links TRBV29-1 to TRBJ2-1; no definite D call. The CDR3 is 12 residues long. Trimming removed 3 bases at V and 4 bases at J, with 7 bases between. Germline loops: CDR1 SQVTM, CDR2 ANQGSEA. CDR3 amino acids: CSVDPAYNEQFF. The CDR3 DNA follows: TGCAGCGTTGACCCGGCATACAATGAGCAGTTCTTC.

This clone was detected many times. The gene calls are TRBV6-2 or TRBV6-3 and TRBJ2-2; 7 bases match TRBD1. The length of the CDR3 is 15 residues. From germline, CDR1 is MNHEY and CDR2 SVGEGT. V gave up 5 bases and J gave up 6 bases; unmatched junction bases: 9. This CDR3 reads CASSRRGGAPGELFF. The CDR3 region has the DNA TGTGCCAGCAGTAGAAGAGGGGGCGCCCCCGGGGAGCTGTTTTTT.

This clone was seen repeatedly, ten times or more. The chain's CDR3 is CSVLGAVSTDTQYF. In nucleotides, the CDR3 is TGCAGTGTCCTGGGGGCAGTTAGCACAGATACGCAGTATTTT. The chain uses TRBV20-1 and TRBJ2-3; D possibly corresponds to TRBD1 (6 bases). Germline V gene lookup returns CDR1 DFQATT and CDR2 SNEGSKA (reference sequence). The V gene lost 7 bases and the J gene lost 0 bases, with 14 bases spanning the gap. CDR3 length: 14 residues.

Notes on this clone: Mismatch with germline at one junction end may stem from a read error. The rearrangement links TRBV18 to TRBJ2-5, with D perhaps matching TRBD2 (6 bases). This CDR3 is 16 amino acids long. From germline, CDR1 is KGHSH and CDR2 LQKENI. The CDR3 is CASPPLGGSGEKTQYF. Here the CDR3 DNA reads TGTGCCAGCCCACCACTGGGGGGTAGCGGCGAAAAGACCCAGTACTTC.

Many counts were recorded for this clone. J is TRBJ2-1 and V is TRBV19; 8 bases line up with TRBD2. V gave up 4 bases and J gave up 4 bases; unmatched junction bases: 6. This CDR3 is 15 amino acids long. The germline V gene has CDR1 LNHDA and CDR2 SQIVND (reference sequence). The CDR3 DNA follows: TGTGCCAGTAGTAAAACTAGCGGAAGATACAATGAGCAGTTCTTC. Its protein is CASSKTSGRYNEQFF.

This clone has ten or more counts. This sequence joins TRBV12-3 or TRBV12-4 and TRBJ2-3; the D is unclear. Trimming removed 6 bases from V and 5 bases from J, with 9 bases in between. The CDR3 has 12 amino acids. The CDR3 here is CASSKTRDTQYF. CDR3 sequence (DNA): TGTGCCAGCAGCAAGACAAGAGATACGCAGTATTTT.

This clone has ten or more counts. The V and J genes are TRBV20-1 and TRBJ2-6, with a possible D match to TRBD1 (5 bases). V lost 0 bases, J lost 0 bases, and 9 bases lay in between. The CDR3 is 16 amino acids. Germline assignment: CDR1 DFQATT and CDR2 SNEGSKA (reference sequence). DNA of the CDR3: TGCAGTGCTAGAGATCACACAGGCTCTGGGGCCAACGTCCTGACTTTC. Protein sequence: CSARDHTGSGANVLTF.

This clone was counted ten times or more. V and J are TRBV10-1 and TRBJ1-1; D unresolved. Germline V gene data show CDR1 as WNHNN and CDR2 as SYGVQD (reference sequence). The CDR3 is 13 residues long. Trimming pared 10 bases from V and 1 base from J, leaving 13 bases between. The CDR3 spells CATPPDGNTEAFF. CDR3 bases: TGCGCCACCCCGCCCGACGGGAACACTGAAGCTTTCTTT.

This clone was recorded many times. CDR3 bases: TGTGCCAGCAGTTCCCCGGCTAGCGCCAGAGCTGGGGATACGCAGTATTTT. This translates into CASSSPASARAGDTQYF. The chain couples TRBV28 to TRBJ2-3; a possible D gene is TRBD2 (6 bases). V was cut by 4 bases and J by 6 bases, with 23 bases left in between. Germline V CDR1 and CDR2: MDHEN, SYDVKM. CDR3 length: 17 amino acids.

This clone was seen at least ten times. V usage is TRBV20-1 and J usage is TRBJ2-4; TRBD1 agrees at 9 bases. Germline V gene data show CDR1 as DFQATT and CDR2 as SNEGSKA (reference sequence). The CDR3 has 16 residues. V lost 6 bases, J lost 0 bases, and 9 bases stayed unmatched. CDR3 sequence (DNA): TGCAGTGCACGGGACAGGGCTTCTCTAGCCAAAAACATTCAGTACTTC. Its protein is CSARDRASLAKNIQYF.

This clone is medium-sized. The chain combines TRBV7-2 with TRBJ2-1; 9 bases are a match to TRBD1. V shed 4 bases and J 8 bases; nucleotides not matched to a gene: 21. The V gene's germline CDR1 is SGHTA and CDR2 FQGNSA. This CDR3 contains 19 residues. CDR3 region: CASSYPLIGTGRLWDEQFF. CDR3 in DNA: TGTGCCAGCAGCTATCCCTTAATCGGGACAGGGCGCCTCTGGGATGAGCAGTTCTTC.

This clone qualifies as medium-sized. This sequence joins TRBV20-1 and TRBJ1-1, with unresolved D. The V end was cut by 6 bases, the J end by 1 base, with 12 bases between. This CDR3 spans 13 amino acids. Germline V gene sequence: CDR1 DFQATT, CDR2 SNEGSKA (reference sequence). CDR3 region: CSATIFKNTEAFF. The CDR3 DNA follows: TGCAGTGCCACAATTTTTAAGAACACTGAAGCTTTCTTT.

Only one count was recorded for this clone. V and J are TRBV7-2 and TRBJ2-7; TRBD1 aligns across 8 bases. This CDR3 has 14 amino acids. Trimming took 5 bases from V and 6 from J; bases not matched to a gene: 9. Germline CDR1 SGHTA, CDR2 FQGNSA. This chain's CDR3 is CASSKSQGAGEQYF. In nucleotides, the CDR3 is TGTGCCAGCAGCAAATCCCAGGGGGCGGGCGAGCAGTACTTC.

On this clone itself: One junction end does not reproduce the germline sequence, and a read error may be involved. The V gene is TRBV7-2, the J gene TRBJ2-1; D is unclear. The CDR3 is 12 amino acids. Germline V gene sequence: CDR1 SGHTA, CDR2 FQGNSA. The CDR3 DNA follows: TGTGCCAGCAGCTTAGGTATGCGGAGCCTGGTCTTC. As protein: CASSLGMRSLVF.